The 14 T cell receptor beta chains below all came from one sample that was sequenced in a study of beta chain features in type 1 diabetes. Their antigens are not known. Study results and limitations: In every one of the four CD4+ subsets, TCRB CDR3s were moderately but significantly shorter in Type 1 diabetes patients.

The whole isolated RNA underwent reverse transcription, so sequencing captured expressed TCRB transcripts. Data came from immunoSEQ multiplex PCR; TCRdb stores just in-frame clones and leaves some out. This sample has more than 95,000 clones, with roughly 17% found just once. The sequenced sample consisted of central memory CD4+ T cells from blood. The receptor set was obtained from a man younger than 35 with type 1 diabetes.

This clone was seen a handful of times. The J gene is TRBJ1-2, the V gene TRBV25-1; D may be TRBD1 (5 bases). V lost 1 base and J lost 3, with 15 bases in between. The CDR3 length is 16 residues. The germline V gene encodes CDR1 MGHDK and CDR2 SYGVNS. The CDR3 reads CASSEWPGSGDYGYTF. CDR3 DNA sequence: TGTGCCAGCAGTGAATGGCCAGGGAGTGGAGACTATGGCTACACCTTC.

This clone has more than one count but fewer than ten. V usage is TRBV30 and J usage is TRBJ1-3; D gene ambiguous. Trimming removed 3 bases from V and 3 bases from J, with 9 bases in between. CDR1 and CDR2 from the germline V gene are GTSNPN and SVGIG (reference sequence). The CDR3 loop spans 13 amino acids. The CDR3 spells CAWSWVGGNTIYF. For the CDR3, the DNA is TGTGCCTGGAGCTGGGTTGGTGGAAACACCATATATTTT.

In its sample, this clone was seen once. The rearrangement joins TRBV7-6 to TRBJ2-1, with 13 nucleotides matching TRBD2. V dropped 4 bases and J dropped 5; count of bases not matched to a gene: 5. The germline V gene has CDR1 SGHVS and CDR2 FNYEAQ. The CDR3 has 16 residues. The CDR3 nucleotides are TGTGCCAGCAGCTCCACCGGGACTAGCGGGAACAATGAGCAGTTCTTC. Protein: CASSSTGTSGNNEQFF.

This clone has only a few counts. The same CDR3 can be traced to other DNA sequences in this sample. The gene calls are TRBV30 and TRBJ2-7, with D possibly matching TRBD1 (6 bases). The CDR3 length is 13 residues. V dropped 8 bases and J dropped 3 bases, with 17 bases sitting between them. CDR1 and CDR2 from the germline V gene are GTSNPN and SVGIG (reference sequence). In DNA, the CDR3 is TGTGCCGGTGAACAGGGTGGAAGCTACGAGCAGTACTTC. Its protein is CAGEQGGSYEQYF.

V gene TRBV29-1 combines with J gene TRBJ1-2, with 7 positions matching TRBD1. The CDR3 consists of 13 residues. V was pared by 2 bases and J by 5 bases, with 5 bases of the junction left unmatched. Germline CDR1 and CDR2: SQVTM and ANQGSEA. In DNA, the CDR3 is TGCAGCGTTGAAATGGGACAGAAGTATGGCTACACCTTC. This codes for CSVEMGQKYGYTF.

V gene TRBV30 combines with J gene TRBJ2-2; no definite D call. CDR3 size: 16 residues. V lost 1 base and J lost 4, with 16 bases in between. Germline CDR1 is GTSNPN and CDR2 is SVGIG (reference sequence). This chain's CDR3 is CAWSGHGASGTGELFF. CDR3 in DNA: TGTGCCTGGAGTGGACATGGCGCCTCGGGCACCGGGGAGCTGTTTTTT. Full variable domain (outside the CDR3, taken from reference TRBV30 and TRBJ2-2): SQTIHQWPATLVQPVGSPLSLECTVEGTSNPNLYWYRQAAGRGLQLLFYSVGIGQISSEVPQNLSASRPQDRQFILSSKKLLLSDSGFYLCAWSGHGASGTGELFFGEGSRLTVL.

The chain's CDR3 is CASSLQGAGTGELFF. The DNA of the CDR3 is TGTGCCAGCAGTCTACAGGGGGCTGGCACCGGGGAGCTGTTTTTT. The chain employs TRBV2 and TRBJ2-2; TRBD1 aligns across 9 bases. V dropped 5 bases and J dropped 4; count of bases not matched to a gene: 5. Germline V gives CDR1 SNHLY, CDR2 FYNNEI. The CDR3 spans 15 residues.

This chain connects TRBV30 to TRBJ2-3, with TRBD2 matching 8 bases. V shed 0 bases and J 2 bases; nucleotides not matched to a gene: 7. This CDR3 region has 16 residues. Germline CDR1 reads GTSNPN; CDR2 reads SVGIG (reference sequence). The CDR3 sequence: CAWSVLGSGDTDTQYF. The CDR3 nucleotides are TGTGCCTGGAGTGTACTAGGTAGCGGGGACACAGATACGCAGTATTTT.

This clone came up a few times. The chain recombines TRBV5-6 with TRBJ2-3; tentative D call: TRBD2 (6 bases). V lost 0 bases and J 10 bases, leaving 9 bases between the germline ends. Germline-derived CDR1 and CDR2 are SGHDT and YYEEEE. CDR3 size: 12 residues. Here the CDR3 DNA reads TGTGCCAGCAGCTTGGAGAGGAGGGCGCAGTATTTT. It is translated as CASSLERRAQYF.

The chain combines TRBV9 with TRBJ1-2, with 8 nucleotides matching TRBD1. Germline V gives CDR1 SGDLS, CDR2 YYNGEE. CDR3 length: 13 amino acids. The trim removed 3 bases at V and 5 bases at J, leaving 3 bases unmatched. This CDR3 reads CASSEDRDYGYTF. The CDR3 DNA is TGTGCCAGCAGCGAGGACAGGGATTATGGCTACACCTTC.

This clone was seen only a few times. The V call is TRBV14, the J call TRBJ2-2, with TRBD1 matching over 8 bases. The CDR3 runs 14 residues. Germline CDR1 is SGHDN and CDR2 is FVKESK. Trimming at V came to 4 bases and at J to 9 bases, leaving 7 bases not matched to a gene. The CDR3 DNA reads TGTGCCAGCAGCCTCGGGACAGGTCCCCGGGAGCTGTTTTTT. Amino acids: CASSLGTGPRELFF.

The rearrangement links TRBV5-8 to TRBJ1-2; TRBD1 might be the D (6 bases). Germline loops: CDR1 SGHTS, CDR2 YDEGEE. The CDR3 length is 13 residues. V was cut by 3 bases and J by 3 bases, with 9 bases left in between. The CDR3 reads CASSSTGHYGYTF. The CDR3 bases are TGTGCCAGCAGCTCGACAGGCCACTATGGCTACACCTTC.

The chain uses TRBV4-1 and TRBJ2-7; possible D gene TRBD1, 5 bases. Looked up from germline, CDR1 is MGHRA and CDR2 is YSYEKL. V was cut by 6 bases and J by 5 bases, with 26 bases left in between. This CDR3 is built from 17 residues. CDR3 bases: TGCGCCAGCAGTCCAAGAAAAGGGGAACTAAAGAGCGACGAGCAGTACTTC. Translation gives CASSPRKGELKSDEQYF.

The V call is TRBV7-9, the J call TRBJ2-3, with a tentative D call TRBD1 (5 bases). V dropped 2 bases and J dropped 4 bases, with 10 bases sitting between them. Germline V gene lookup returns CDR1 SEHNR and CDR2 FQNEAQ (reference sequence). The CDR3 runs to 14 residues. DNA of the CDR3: TGTGCCAGCAGCTTACTGACAGCCGCAGATACGCAGTATTTT. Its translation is CASSLLTAADTQYF.